This TCR beta chain was sequenced in a study of Ad26.COV2.S vaccination and SARS-CoV-2 variants. The study's findings and limits: The analyses of TCR breadth and depth may have understated the size of total T cell responses.

Treatment here: 19 received Ad26.COV2.S at low or high dose, single or two shots; about five received placebo; per-sample allocation not given. The study sampled participants on day 63 after the first vaccine or placebo injection. At a Boston site, the person donating was an adult of 18-55 years. Profiling relied on immunoSEQ multiplex PCR, and the TCRdb table lists in-frame clones only, not all of them. The data show some 270,000 clones, roughly 85% seen once. As regards this clone: The antigen is undetermined.

This TCR was sampled from a person aged 18-60 years who received the Ad26.COV2.S COVID-19 vaccine or a placebo. The specimen was peripheral blood, collected in a trial of Ad26.COV2.S vaccine versus placebo.

The CDR3 DNA sequence: TGTGCCAGCAGCCTAAGGACGTGGCACACCAATAACCAAGAGACCCAGTACTTC. Its protein is CASSLRTWHTNNQETQYF. The chain uses TRBV3-1 (or the pseudogene TRBV3-2) and TRBJ2-5, with unresolved D. This CDR3 comprises 18 residues. The V and J ends lost 4 bases and 0 bases respectively, with 21 bases between them. CDR1 and CDR2 from the germline V gene are LGHDT and YNNKEL (reference sequence).